Below, 10 T cell receptor beta chains from the same sample are listed, as sequenced in a study of cytomegalovirus exposure and HLA in healthy donors (dated by TCRdb to the late 2010s). The library was produced with the immunoSEQ multiplex PCR assay. The multiplex PCR relied on a mix of 60 forward primers for TCR Vbeta segments and 13 reverse primers for TCR Jbeta segments. TCRdb mirrors the immuneACCESS table, restricted to in-frame sequences. Some clones are absent from its copies; in checked studies, under half trace to an unresolved V gene, and the reason for the others is unknown. The sample profile shows around 120,000 clones; about 85% of them were found once. Roughly 1.8% of the sample lies in the top ten. Sequenced material: PBMCs. Every receptor here comes from a boy aged 10-17 years in good health and CMV-seronegative.

The chain links TRBV21-1 to TRBJ1-1; the D call TRBD1 from the table was never checked on the DNA. TRBV21-1 is termed a pseudogene. The CDR3 spans 15 residues. The CDR3 is CASSKYSRGRFEAFF. For the CDR3, the DNA is TGTGCCAGCAGCAAGTATTCGAGGGGGCGCTTTGAAGCTTTCTTT.

The genes are TRBV7-3 and TRBJ2-5; D may be TRBD1 (8 bases). Trimming shortened V by 1 base and J by 4 bases, and 13 bases separated the two germline ends. Germline CDR1 and CDR2: SGHTA and FQGTGA. CDR3 length: 15 residues. In DNA form, the CDR3 reads TGTGCCAGCAGCTTAATGACAGGGGAGGGAGAGACCCAGTACTTC. This gives the protein CASSLMTGEGETQYF.

This clone appeared a few times. V gene TRBV9 combines with J gene TRBJ1-1, with D perhaps TRBD1 (6 bases). V gave up 4 bases and J gave up 7 bases, with 14 bases separating them. The CDR3 is 13 amino acids. Looked up from germline, CDR1 is SGDLS and CDR2 is YYNGEE. The chain's CDR3 is CASSPRTADEAFF. Written as DNA, the CDR3 is TGTGCCAGCAGCCCCCGGACAGCGGATGAAGCTTTCTTT.

The gene calls are TRBV6-5 and TRBJ2-1; perhaps TRBD2 as D (5 bases). This CDR3 is 14 amino acids long. Per the germline V gene, CDR1 is MNHEY and CDR2 is SVGAGI. Trimming shortened V by 3 bases and J by 5 bases, and 11 bases separated the two germline ends. The CDR3 sequence is CASSYFRENNEQFF. The CDR3 DNA follows: TGTGCCAGCAGTTATTTTAGGGAGAACAATGAGCAGTTCTTC.

The V call is TRBV10-3, the J call TRBJ2-2; 9 nucleotides agree with TRBD1. The V gene's germline CDR1 is ENHRY and CDR2 SYGVKD. V lost 6 bases to trimming and J lost 4 bases; unmatched junction nucleotides: 12. The CDR3 has 17 residues. CDR3 DNA: TGTGCCATCAGATCTACCTCCGGGACAGGGAGCACCGGGGAGCTGTTTTTT. Residues: CAIRSTSGTGSTGELFF.

V and J are TRBV18 and TRBJ1-2, with 7 bases fitting TRBD1. Germline CDR1 reads KGHSH; CDR2 reads LQKENI. V lost 3 bases to trimming and J lost 2 bases; unmatched junction nucleotides: 3. This CDR3 is 14 amino acids long. The CDR3 loop reads CASSPTGLNYGYTF. DNA for the CDR3: TGTGCCAGCTCACCGACAGGGTTGAACTATGGCTACACCTTC.

This chain connects TRBV5-1 to TRBJ2-1; D is perhaps TRBD2 (7 bases). Trimming cost V 6 bases and J 5 bases, with 21 bases left between them. The CDR3 runs to 16 residues. CDR1 and CDR2 from the germline V gene are SGHRS and YFSETQ. The CDR3 sequence: CASISGGTSLNNEQFF. In DNA form, the CDR3 reads TGCGCCAGCATATCCGGGGGGACATCCCTAAACAATGAGCAGTTCTTC.

V usage is TRBV7-2 and J usage is TRBJ1-5; D uncertain. The CDR3 runs 15 residues. Germline loops: CDR1 SGHTA, CDR2 FQGNSA. V was clipped by 5 bases and J by 7 bases, with 18 bases between them. CDR3 sequence reads: CASSPASVAGQPQHF. The CDR3 nucleotides read TGTGCCAGCAGCCCGGCCTCGGTAGCTGGGCAGCCCCAGCATTTT.

The chain links TRBV18 to TRBJ2-1; D perhaps matches TRBD2 (5 bases). The CDR3 is made up of 15 amino acids. V was trimmed by 2 bases and J by 4 bases, leaving 12 bases between them. Germline V lookup: CDR1 KGHSH, CDR2 LQKENI. The CDR3 DNA reads as TGTGCCAGCTCACCAACGCGGGCCCAATACAATGAGCAGTTCTTC. Translation gives CASSPTRAQYNEQFF.

The V gene is TRBV7-2, the J gene TRBJ1-5, with a weak D call TRBD1 (6 bases). V gave up 4 bases and J gave up 3 bases, with 13 bases separating them. CDR3 length equals 15 residues. The germline V gene has CDR1 SGHTA and CDR2 FQGNSA. The CDR3 sequence is CASSSWGGANQPQHF. The DNA of the CDR3 is TGTGCCAGCAGCTCCTGGGGGGGGGCCAATCAGCCCCAGCATTTT.